The sequence of this T cell receptor (beta chain) was determined in a study of immune characteristics of hereditary and idiopathic chronic pancreatitis. Context from the whole study: Local immune cells and TCRbeta repertoires in the pancreas were profiled in this study for hereditary and idiopathic chronic pancreatitis, with control organ donor pancreases used for comparison. The gDNA-based approach was selected because minimal in vitro experimental manipulation of pancreas-infiltrating T cells was involved. In total, roughly five control pancreases, roughly 7 hereditary chronic pancreatitis pancreases and roughly 6 idiopathic chronic pancreatitis pancreases underwent TCRbeta sequencing.

The germline V gene yields MNHEY for CDR1 and SVGAGI for CDR2. Trimming removed 8 bases from V and 0 bases from J, leaving 12 bases between the germline ends. There are 14 amino acids in the CDR3, from cysteine to phenylalanine inclusive. Solely the CDR3 DNA is kept, with 42 bases framed from the first base. The paper as a whole reports these results and caveats: Differences in Vbeta-Jbeta gene family usage, including TRBV10, TRBV19, TRBV23 and TRBV5, were found between hereditary and idiopathic chronic pancreatitis. Among approximately 13 chronic pancreatitis patients, a positive correlation was found between numbers of productive TCR rearrangements and disease severity scores. Because patient tissue could be obtained only at the time of TPIAT, immune findings may have been influenced by differences in disease duration. The study did not include chronic pancreatitis caused by alcohol use. Significantly increased TCRbeta repertoire diversity and reduced clonality were observed in both chronic pancreatitis groups relative to controls.

Pancreas tissue with chronic pancreatitis was obtained from patients having total pancreatectomy with islet autotransplantation (TPIAT). No known history of diabetes was present in the included chronic pancreatitis patients. For TCRbeta sequencing, genomic DNA was extracted directly from bulk pancreas tissue without sorting T cells. Pancreas tissues were collected consecutively from patients and organ donors at two US centers. To prepare the library, the immunoSEQ multiplex PCR assay was applied. From pancreatic genomic DNA, the TCRbeta CDR3 region and adjacent sequences were amplified and sequenced. On the authors' methods: Repertoire diversity was assessed as a mean normalized Shannon-Wiener index, together with productive clonality and counts of productive rearrangements. Control and chronic pancreatitis repertoire metrics were compared with the nonparametric Mann-Whitney U test. CDR3beta sequences with identical amino acid composition and length across subjects were defined as shared clonotypes. Sourced from immuneACCESS, this table was stored by TCRdb with only in-frame sequences that have V and J called. A share of the clones is absent; for the studies checked, an unresolved V gene accounts for under half, and the remainder has no known explanation. From that table come the V and J calls and clone size; the DNA was used to work out D and trimming. The sample table contains 1,700 or so clones; only one count was recorded for roughly 79% of them. Roughly 8% of the sample lies in the top ten.

Concerning this clone: Which antigen it targets is not known. The input lacks base qualities; no much larger clone sits a single base away.

Recombination connected TRBV6-5 to TRBJ2-3; 6 matching bases give a weak D call of TRBD2. Sequencing was done on a sample of pancreas tissue with hereditary chronic pancreatitis. The sequence was obtained from a human donor with chronic pancreatitis. The sequenced DNA is TGTGCCAGCGGCCGGGAGTCTAGCACAGATACGCAGTATTTT. It is translated as CASGRESSTDTQYF.